These T cell receptor beta chains were read from a single sample in a study of PD-1 blockade in classical Hodgkin lymphoma. Profiling relied on immunoSEQ multiplex PCR, and the TCRdb table lists in-frame clones only, not all of them. Among roughly 12,000 clones, around 75% were seen once, and the ten largest hold about a third. Sequenced material: peripheral blood mononuclear cells (PBMCs), taken at baseline. These receptors all stem from a human donor with classical Hodgkin lymphoma. Both conserved end residues are part of each CDR3. A D gene is named only where the DNA matches it firmly. Size is omitted from some rows. Given values are once, few, many or a class for expanded clones.

J,size,V,D,CDR3,DNA
TRBJ1-2,-,TRBV28,TRBD1,CASSPLGTGGNYGYTF,TGTGCCAGCAGTCCCTTAGGCACAGGGGGTAACTATGGCTACACCTTC
TRBJ1-2,few,TRBV18,-,CASSPEYGYTF,TGTGCCAGCTCACCCGAGTATGGCTACACCTTC
TRBJ1-4,-,TRBV5-6,-,CASSLSPAWGSEKLFF,TGTGCCAGCAGCTTGTCGCCAGCTTGGGGGAGCGAAAAACTGTTTTTT
TRBJ2-3,few,TRBV11-2,-,CASSPGGVTDTQYF,TGTGCCAGCAGCCCAGGGGGGGTCACAGATACGCAGTATTTT
TRBJ1-2,-,TRBV7-2,-,CASSLVWSQISSYGYTF,TGTGCCAGCAGCTTAGTGTGGTCGCAGATAAGCAGCTATGGCTACACCTTC
TRBJ1-2,-,TRBV6-1,-,CASSEAAGDTF,TGTGCCAGCAGTGAAGCAGCAGGGGACACCTTC
TRBJ2-3,-,TRBV1,-,CTSSQEWGLGHGTDTQYF,TGCACCAGCAGCCAAGAGTGGGGTTTGGGGCACGGGACAGATACGCAGTATTTT
TRBJ2-3,-,TRBV5-1,TRBD2,CASSPRKASGGAEDTQYF,TGCGCCAGCAGCCCCCGGAAGGCTAGCGGGGGGGCAGAAGATACGCAGTATTTT
TRBJ2-1,medium-sized,TRBV2,-,CASSEATNEQFF,TGTGCCAGCAGTGAAGCGACCAATGAGCAGTTCTTC
TRBJ2-1,-,TRBV6-1,TRBD2,CASSEKLAGGRNEQFF,TGTGCCAGCAGTGAAAAACTAGCGGGGGGGCGGAATGAGCAGTTCTTC
TRBJ1-5,-,TRBV6-4,-,CASSEQAGQPQHF,TGTGCCAGCAGTGAACAGGCGGGCCAGCCCCAGCATTTT
TRBJ1-1,-,TRBV6-5,TRBD1,CASSYSDRVDTEAFF,TGTGCCAGCAGTTACTCTGACAGGGTGGACACTGAAGCTTTCTTT
TRBJ1-4,-,TRBV19,-,CASSAYREGYEKLFF,TGTGCCAGTAGTGCCTACAGGGAAGGTTATGAAAAACTGTTTTTT
TRBJ2-5,-,TRBV7-9,-,CASSRDVQETQYF,TGTGCCAGCTCAAGGGACGTACAAGAGACCCAGTACTTC
TRBJ1-5,-,TRBV27,-,CASSVGRNSNQPQHF,TGTGCCAGCAGTGTGGGCAGAAATAGCAATCAGCCCCAGCATTTT
TRBJ2-1,-,TRBV9,-,CASSVSGTERYSYNEQFF,TGTGCCAGCAGCGTTTCCGGGACCGAAAGATACTCCTACAATGAGCAGTTCTTC
TRBJ1-3,-,TRBV7-2,TRBD1,CASSLWTGTGNTIYF,TGTGCCAGCAGCTTATGGACAGGGACTGGAAACACCATATATTTT
TRBJ2-3,few,TRBV11-3,-,CASGPWGTDTQYF,TGTGCCAGCGGTCCATGGGGCACAGATACGCAGTATTTT
TRBJ2-5,-,TRBV9,TRBD2,CATPAGLAGGGETQYF,TGTGCCACCCCGGCAGGACTAGCGGGGGGTGGGGAGACCCAGTACTTC
TRBJ1-4,-,TRBV28,-,CASSPPPGSANEKLFF,TGTGCCAGCAGTCCCCCCCCTGGGAGCGCTAATGAAAAACTGTTTTTT
TRBJ1-1,-,TRBV19,-,CASSLGPNTEAFF,TGTGCCAGTAGTCTCGGACCGAACACTGAAGCTTTCTTT
TRBJ2-7,-,TRBV5-5,-,CASSSPGGIHYEQYF,TGTGCCAGCAGCTCACCAGGGGGGATCCATTACGAGCAGTACTTC
TRBJ2-5,once,TRBV6-6,-,CASSRNGETQYF,TGTGCCAGCAGCCGAAACGGGGAGACCCAGTACTTC
TRBJ2-7,-,TRBV6-1,-,CASSSLAPSYEQYF,TGTGCCAGCAGTTCCCTGGCACCCTCCTACGAGCAGTACTTC
TRBJ1-4,-,TRBV7-8,TRBD1,CASSLGVQGAFNEKLFF,TGTGCCAGCAGCTTAGGTGTACAGGGGGCCTTTAATGAAAAACTGTTTTTT
TRBJ2-2,-,TRBV6-5,-,CASSYESGIGGELFF,TGTGCCAGCAGTTACGAGTCGGGGATCGGCGGGGAGCTGTTTTTT
TRBJ2-3,-,TRBV6-5,-,CASSLNGGLLTDTQYF,TGTGCCAGCAGTTTAAACGGGGGGCTGCTGACAGATACGCAGTATTTT
TRBJ1-1,-,TRBV20-1,-,CSARRAREAFF,TGCAGTGCTAGAAGAGCCCGTGAAGCTTTCTTT
TRBJ1-4,few,TRBV7-9,TRBD1,CASSARQGTNEKLFF,TGTGCCAGCAGCGCCCGACAGGGAACTAATGAAAAACTGTTTTTT
TRBJ1-4,-,TRBV18,-,CASSPQWESYEKLFF,TGTGCCAGCTCACCACAGTGGGAAAGCTATGAAAAACTGTTTTTT
TRBJ2-1,-,TRBV9,-,CASSVDGGSYNEQFF,TGTGCCAGCAGCGTAGACGGGGGCTCCTACAATGAGCAGTTCTTC
TRBJ2-3,once,TRBV9,-,CASSVDWLRTDTQYF,TGTGCCAGCAGCGTAGACTGGTTACGCACAGATACGCAGTATTTT
TRBJ2-1,-,TRBV5-1,TRBD2,CASSLAGGLDEQFF,TGCGCCAGCAGCCTAGCGGGGGGGTTAGATGAGCAGTTCTTC
TRBJ2-1,-,TRBV13,-,CASSVGENSYNEQFF,TGTGCCAGCAGCGTAGGGGAGAACTCCTACAATGAGCAGTTCTTC
TRBJ1-4,-,TRBV6-1,-,CASNDRSFNEKLFF,TGTGCCAGCAACGACAGGTCCTTTAATGAAAAACTGTTTTTT
TRBJ2-3,-,TRBV28,TRBD2,CASSPTGSGGLDTQYF,TGTGCCAGCAGTCCCACGGGGAGCGGGGGGCTAGATACGCAGTATTTT
TRBJ2-3,-,TRBV14,TRBD1,CASSLPADRATNTDTQYF,TGTGCCAGCAGCCTCCCGGCCGACAGGGCAACAAACACAGATACGCAGTATTTT
TRBJ2-7,-,TRBV27,-,CASSFLGNSYEQYF,TGTGCCAGCAGTTTTTTGGGTAACTCCTACGAGCAGTACTTC
TRBJ1-1,-,TRBV7-9,-,CASSLAVAAEAFF,TGTGCCAGCAGCTTAGCGGTCGCAGCTGAAGCTTTCTTT
TRBJ2-5,-,TRBV5-1,-,CASSFDREVPQETQYF,TGCGCCAGCAGCTTTGACAGGGAGGTTCCACAAGAGACCCAGTACTTC
TRBJ2-2,-,TRBV15,-,CATSRDRGRGTGELFF,TGTGCCACCAGCAGAGATCGAGGTCGGGGCACCGGGGAGCTGTTTTTT
TRBJ1-1,-,TRBV5-4,TRBD1,CASSLETGGNTEAFF,TGTGCCAGCAGCTTGGAGACAGGGGGGAACACTGAAGCTTTCTTT
TRBJ1-6,-,TRBV2,-,CASRDPGGAYNSPLHF,TGTGCCAGCAGGGATCCCGGGGGTGCTTATAATTCACCCCTCCACTTT
TRBJ1-3,-,TRBV2,-,CASRANDLGTIYF,TGTGCCAGCAGAGCCAACGATCTAGGCACCATATATTTT
TRBJ2-2,-,TRBV7-2,-,CASSLGLDSDTGEPFF,TGTGCCAGCAGCTTAGGGCTAGATTCGGACACCGGGGAGCCGTTTTTT
TRBJ1-1,-,TRBV6-1,TRBD1,CASSWTGGETEAFF,TGTGCCAGCAGCTGGACAGGGGGAGAGACTGAAGCTTTCTTT
TRBJ2-7,-,TRBV6-1,-,CASSEVVADAYEQYF,TGTGCCAGCAGTGAAGTGGTAGCGGACGCCTACGAGCAGTACTTC
TRBJ1-2,-,TRBV29-1,-,CSVQPGSSNGYTF,TGCAGCGTCCAACCCGGGTCAAGTAATGGCTACACCTTC
TRBJ2-7,-,TRBV28,TRBD1,CASSLPRTGQGYEQYF,TGTGCCAGCAGTTTACCCCGGACAGGGCAAGGGTACGAGCAGTACTTC
TRBJ1-4,-,TRBV4-3,-,CASSQDSGHGEKLFF,TGCGCCAGCAGCCAAGATAGTGGACACGGCGAAAAACTGTTTTTT
TRBJ1-2,once,TRBV7-9,TRBD1,CASSFAGTGGAYGYTF,TGTGCCAGCAGCTTTGCCGGGACAGGGGGCGCATATGGCTACACCTTC
TRBJ2-1,-,TRBV11-2,-,CASSLDWASNEQFF,TGTGCCAGCAGCTTAGATTGGGCTAGCAATGAGCAGTTCTTC
TRBJ1-1,-,TRBV4-2,-,CASSQERTFF,TGTGCCAGCAGCCAAGAAAGGACTTTCTTT
TRBJ1-2,-,TRBV27,TRBD1,CASRGQGGYGYTF,TGTGCCAGCAGGGGACAGGGCGGCTATGGCTACACCTTC
TRBJ2-3,-,TRBV7-6,-,CASSLGGATDTQYF,TGTGCCAGCAGCTTAGGGGGGGCCACAGATACGCAGTATTTT
TRBJ2-3,once,TRBV7-9,TRBD1,CASSFPRAGGADTQYF,TGTGCCAGCAGCTTCCCCCGGGCAGGGGGCGCAGATACGCAGTATTTT
TRBJ2-1,-,TRBV7-2,TRBD2,CASSWSGGPENEQFF,TGTGCCAGCAGCTGGAGCGGGGGGCCTGAAAATGAGCAGTTCTTC